This T cell receptor (beta chain) was profiled in a study of T-cell reconstitution after alpha-beta-depleted transplantation in children. CDR3 length: 12 residues. Trimming removed 7 bases from V and 4 bases from J, with 10 bases in between. The authors prepared the TCRbeta library with unique molecular identifiers. MiXCR, run by TCRdb on the PCR reads, gives a single entry per CDR3 protein. The table has about 460,000 distinct CDR3 sequences, under 15% seen once; the top ten hold less than 6.5%. The starting material was PBMCs from the stem cell graft donor, obtained from the stem cell graft. This rearrangement joins TRBV12-3 or TRBV12-4 to TRBJ1-2; D is unresolved. This TCR came from a human donor who donated a stem cell graft to a child with combined immunodeficiency. The CDR3 sequence: CASTSGPYGYTF. The CDR3, as DNA: TGTGCCAGCACCTCCGGACCCTATGGCTACACCTTC.